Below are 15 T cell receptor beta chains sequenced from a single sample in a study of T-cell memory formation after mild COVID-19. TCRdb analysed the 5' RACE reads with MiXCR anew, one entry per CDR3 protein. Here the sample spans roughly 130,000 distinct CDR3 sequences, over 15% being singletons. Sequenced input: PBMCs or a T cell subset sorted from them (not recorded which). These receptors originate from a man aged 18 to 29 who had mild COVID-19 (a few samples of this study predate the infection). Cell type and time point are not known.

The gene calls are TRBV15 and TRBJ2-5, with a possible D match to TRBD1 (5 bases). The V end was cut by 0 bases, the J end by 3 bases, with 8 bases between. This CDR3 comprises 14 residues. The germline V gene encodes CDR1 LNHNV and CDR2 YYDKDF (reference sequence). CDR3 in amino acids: CATSRDVGEETQYF. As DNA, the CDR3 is TGTGCCACCAGCAGAGATGTAGGGGAAGAGACCCAGTACTTC.

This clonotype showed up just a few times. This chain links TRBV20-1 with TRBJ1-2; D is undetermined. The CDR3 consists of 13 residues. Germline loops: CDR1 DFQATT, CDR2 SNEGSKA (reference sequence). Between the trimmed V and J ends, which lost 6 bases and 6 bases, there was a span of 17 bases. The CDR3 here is CSAWTLAENGYTF. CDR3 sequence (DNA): TGCAGTGCCTGGACCCTCGCGGAGAATGGCTACACCTTC.

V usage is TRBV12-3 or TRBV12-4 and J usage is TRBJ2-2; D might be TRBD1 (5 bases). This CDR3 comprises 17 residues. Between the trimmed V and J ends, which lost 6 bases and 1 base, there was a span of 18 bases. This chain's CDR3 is CASSYGYGRENTGELFF. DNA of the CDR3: TGTGCCAGCAGCTACGGTTACGGCAGGGAGAACACCGGGGAGCTGTTTTTT.

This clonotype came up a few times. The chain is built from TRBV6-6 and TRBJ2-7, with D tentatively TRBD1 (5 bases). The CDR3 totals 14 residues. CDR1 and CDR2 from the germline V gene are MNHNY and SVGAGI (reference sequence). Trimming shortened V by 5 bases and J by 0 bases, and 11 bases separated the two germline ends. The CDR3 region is CASSVQGSSYEQYF. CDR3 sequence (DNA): TGTGCCAGCAGTGTCCAGGGTAGCTCCTACGAGCAGTACTTC.

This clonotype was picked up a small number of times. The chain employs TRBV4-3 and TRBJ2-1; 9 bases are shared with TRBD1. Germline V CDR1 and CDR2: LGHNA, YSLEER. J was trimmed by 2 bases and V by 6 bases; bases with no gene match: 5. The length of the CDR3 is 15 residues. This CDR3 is CASSQTGGAYNEQFF. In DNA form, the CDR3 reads TGCGCCAGCAGTCAAACAGGGGGCGCCTACAATGAGCAGTTCTTC.

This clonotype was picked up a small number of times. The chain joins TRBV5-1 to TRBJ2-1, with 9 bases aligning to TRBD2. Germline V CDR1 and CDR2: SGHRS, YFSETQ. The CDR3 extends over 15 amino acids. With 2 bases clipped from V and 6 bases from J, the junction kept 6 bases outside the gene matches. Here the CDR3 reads CASSFGGGAINEQFF. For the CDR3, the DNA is TGCGCCAGCAGCTTCGGCGGGGGGGCCATCAATGAGCAGTTCTTC. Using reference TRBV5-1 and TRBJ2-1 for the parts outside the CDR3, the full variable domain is KAGVTQTPRYLIKTRGQQVTLSCSPISGHRSVSWYQQTPGQGLQFLFEYFSETQRNKGNFPGRFSGRQFSNSRSEMNVSTLELGDSALYLCASSFGGGAINEQFFGPGTRLTVL.

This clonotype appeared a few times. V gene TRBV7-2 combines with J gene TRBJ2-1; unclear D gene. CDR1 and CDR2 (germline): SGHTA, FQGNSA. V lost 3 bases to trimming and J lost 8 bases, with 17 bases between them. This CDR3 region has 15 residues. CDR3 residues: CASSFQVTTEDEQFF. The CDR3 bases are TGTGCCAGCAGCTTCCAGGTTACCACTGAGGATGAGCAGTTCTTC.

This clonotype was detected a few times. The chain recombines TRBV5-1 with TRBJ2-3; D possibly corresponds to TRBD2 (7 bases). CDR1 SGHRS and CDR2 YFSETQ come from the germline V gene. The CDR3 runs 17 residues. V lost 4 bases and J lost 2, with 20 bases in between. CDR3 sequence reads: CASSGNLGGGPTDTQYF. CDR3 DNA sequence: TGCGCCAGCAGCGGAAACCTGGGCGGGGGCCCCACAGATACGCAGTATTTT. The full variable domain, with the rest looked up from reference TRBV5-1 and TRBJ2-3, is KAGVTQTPRYLIKTRGQQVTLSCSPISGHRSVSWYQQTPGQGLQFLFEYFSETQRNKGNFPGRFSGRQFSNSRSEMNVSTLELGDSALYLCASSGNLGGGPTDTQYFGPGTRLTVL.

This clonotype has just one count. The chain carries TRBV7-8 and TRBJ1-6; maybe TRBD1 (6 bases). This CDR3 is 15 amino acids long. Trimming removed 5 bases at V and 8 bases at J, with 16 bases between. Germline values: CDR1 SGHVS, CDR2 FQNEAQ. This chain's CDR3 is CASSPGGTLYSPLHF. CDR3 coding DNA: TGTGCCAGCAGCCCGGGCGGGACACTTTATTCACCCCTCCACTTT.

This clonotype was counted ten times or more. The CDR3 reads CASSFTSGGYYNEQFF. CDR3 sequence (DNA): TGTGCCAGCAGTTTTACTAGCGGGGGGTACTACAATGAGCAGTTCTTC. V is TRBV5-5 and J is TRBJ2-1, with 12 bases lining up with TRBD2. The J segment lost 3 bases and the V segment lost 5 bases, leaving 6 bases of the junction unmatched. The germline gives CDR1 SGHKS, CDR2 YYEKEE (reference sequence). The CDR3 has 16 residues. Full variable domain (remainder filled in from reference TRBV5-5 and TRBJ2-1): DAGVTQSPTHLIKTRGQQVTLRCSPISGHKSVSWYQQVLGQGPQFIFQYYEKEERGRGNFPDRFSARQFPNYSSELNVNALLLGDSALYLCASSFTSGGYYNEQFFGPGTRLTVL.

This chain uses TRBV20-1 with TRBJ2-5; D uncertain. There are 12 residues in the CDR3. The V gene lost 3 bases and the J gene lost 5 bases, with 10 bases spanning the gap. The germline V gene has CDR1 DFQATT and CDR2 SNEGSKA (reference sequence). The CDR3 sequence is CSASRQGETQYF. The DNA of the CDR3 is TGCAGTGCTAGCCGGCAAGGGGAGACCCAGTACTTC.

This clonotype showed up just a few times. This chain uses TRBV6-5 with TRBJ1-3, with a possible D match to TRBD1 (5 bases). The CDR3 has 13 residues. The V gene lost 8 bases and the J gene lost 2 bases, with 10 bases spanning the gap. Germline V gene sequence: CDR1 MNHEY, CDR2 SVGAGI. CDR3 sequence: CASQGVTGNTIYF. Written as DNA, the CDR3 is TGTGCCAGCCAAGGGGTTACTGGAAACACCATATATTTT.

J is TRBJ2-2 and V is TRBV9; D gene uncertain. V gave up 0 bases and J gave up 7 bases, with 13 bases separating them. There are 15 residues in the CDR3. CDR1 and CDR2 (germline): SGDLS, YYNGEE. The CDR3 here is CASSVESIGFGELFF. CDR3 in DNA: TGTGCCAGCAGCGTAGAGAGCATTGGGTTCGGGGAGCTGTTTTTT.

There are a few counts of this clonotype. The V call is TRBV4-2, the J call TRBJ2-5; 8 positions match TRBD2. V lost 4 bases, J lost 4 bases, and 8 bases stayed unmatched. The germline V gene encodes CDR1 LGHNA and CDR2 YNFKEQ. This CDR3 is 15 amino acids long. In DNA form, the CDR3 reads TGTGCCAGCAGCCCCCGAGGCGGGAGGCTAGAGACCCAGTACTTC. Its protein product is CASSPRGGRLETQYF.

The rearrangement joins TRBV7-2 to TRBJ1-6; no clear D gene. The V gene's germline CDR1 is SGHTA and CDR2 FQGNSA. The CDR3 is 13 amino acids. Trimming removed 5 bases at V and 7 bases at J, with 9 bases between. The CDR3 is CASSTDENSPLHF. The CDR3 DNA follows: TGTGCCAGCAGCACGGACGAAAATTCACCCCTCCACTTT.